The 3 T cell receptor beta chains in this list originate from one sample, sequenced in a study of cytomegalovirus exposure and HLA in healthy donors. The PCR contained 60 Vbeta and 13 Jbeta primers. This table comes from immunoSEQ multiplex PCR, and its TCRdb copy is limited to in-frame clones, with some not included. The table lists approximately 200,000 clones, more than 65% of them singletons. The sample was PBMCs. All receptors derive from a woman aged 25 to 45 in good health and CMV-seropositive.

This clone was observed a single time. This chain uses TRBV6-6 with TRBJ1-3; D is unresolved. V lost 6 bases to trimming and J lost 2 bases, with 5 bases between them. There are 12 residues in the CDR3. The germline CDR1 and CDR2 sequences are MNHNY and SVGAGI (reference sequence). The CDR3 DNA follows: TGTGCCAGCAGGGAGCCTGGAAACACCATATATTTT. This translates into CASREPGNTIYF.

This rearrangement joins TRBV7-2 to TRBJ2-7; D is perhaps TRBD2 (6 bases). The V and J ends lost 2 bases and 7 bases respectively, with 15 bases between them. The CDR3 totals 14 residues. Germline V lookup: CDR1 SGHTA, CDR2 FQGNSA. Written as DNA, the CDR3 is TGTGCCAGCAGCTTAATGGGGGGAAGGGGTGAGCAGTACTTC. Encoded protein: CASSLMGGRGEQYF.

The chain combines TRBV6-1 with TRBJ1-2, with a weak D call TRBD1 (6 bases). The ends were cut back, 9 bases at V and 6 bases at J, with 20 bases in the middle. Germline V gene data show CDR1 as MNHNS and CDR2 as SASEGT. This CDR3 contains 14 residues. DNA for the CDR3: TGTGCCAGTCCTCCCCTAGGGAGGGACAATGGCTACACCTTC. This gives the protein CASPPLGRDNGYTF.